The present T cell receptor (beta chain) was sequenced within a study of blood T cell repertoires in COVID-19. Sequenced by immunoSEQ multiplex PCR; TCRdb stores in-frame clones only, minus some. This sample has around 93,000 clones, with roughly 88% found just once. The sequence was obtained from a man aged 18 to 30 with COVID-19, enrolled during active disease. The sequenced material came from peripheral blood.

The CDR3 region has the DNA TGTGCCAGCAGTTCTCCCGGGACTAGCGGCCTGCAGTACTTC. Protein: CASSSPGTSGLQYF. The chain couples TRBV28 to TRBJ2-7; TRBD2 matches at 11 bases. The CDR3 is made up of 14 amino acids. V shed 4 bases, J shed 9 bases, and the junction held 8 bases outside the gene matches. Germline V lookup: CDR1 MDHEN, CDR2 SYDVKM. Full variable domain (rest looked up from reference TRBV28 and TRBJ2-7): DVKVTQSSRYLVKRTGEKVFLECVQDMDHENMFWYRQDPGLGLRLIYFSYDVKMKEKGDIPEGYSVSREKKERFSLILESASTNQTSMYLCASSSPGTSGLQYFGPGTRLTVT.